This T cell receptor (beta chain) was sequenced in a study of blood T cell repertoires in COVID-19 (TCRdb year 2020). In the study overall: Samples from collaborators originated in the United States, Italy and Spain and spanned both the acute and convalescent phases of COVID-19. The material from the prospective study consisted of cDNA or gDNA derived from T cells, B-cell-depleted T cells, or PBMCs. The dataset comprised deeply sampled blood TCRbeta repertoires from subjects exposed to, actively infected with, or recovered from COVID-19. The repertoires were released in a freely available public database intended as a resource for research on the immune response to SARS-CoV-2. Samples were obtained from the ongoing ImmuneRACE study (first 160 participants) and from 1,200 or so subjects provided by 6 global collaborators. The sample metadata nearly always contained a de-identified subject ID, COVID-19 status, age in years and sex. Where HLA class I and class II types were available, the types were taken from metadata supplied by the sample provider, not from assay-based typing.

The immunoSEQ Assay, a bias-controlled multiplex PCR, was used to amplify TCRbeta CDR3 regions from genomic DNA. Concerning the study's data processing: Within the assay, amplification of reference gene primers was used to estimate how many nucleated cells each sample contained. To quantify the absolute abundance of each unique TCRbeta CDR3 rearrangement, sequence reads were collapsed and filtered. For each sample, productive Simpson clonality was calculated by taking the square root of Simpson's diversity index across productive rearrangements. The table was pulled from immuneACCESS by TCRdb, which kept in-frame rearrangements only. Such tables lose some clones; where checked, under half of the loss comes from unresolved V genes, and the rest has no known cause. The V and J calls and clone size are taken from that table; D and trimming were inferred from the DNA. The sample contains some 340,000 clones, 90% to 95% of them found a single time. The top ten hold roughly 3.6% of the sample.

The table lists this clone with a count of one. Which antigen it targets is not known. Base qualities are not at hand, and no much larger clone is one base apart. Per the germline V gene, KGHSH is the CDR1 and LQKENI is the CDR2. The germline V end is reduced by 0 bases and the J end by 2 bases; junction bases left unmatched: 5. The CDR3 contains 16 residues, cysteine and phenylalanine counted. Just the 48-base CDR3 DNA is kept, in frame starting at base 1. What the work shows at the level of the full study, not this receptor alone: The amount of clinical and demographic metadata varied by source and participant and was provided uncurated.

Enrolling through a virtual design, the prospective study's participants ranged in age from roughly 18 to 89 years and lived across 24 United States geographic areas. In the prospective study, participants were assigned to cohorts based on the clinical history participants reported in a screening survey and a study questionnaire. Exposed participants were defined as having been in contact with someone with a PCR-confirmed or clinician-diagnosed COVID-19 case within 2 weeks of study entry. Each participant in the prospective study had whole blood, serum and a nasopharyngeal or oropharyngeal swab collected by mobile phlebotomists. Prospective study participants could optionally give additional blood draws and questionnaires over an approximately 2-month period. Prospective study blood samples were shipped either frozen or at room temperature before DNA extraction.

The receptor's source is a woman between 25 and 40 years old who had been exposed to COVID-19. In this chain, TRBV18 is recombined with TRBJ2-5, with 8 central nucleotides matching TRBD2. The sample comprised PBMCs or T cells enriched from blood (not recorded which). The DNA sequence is TGTGCCAGCTCACCACCTCGACTAGCGAATCAAGAGACCCAGTACTTC. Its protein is CASSPPRLANQETQYF.